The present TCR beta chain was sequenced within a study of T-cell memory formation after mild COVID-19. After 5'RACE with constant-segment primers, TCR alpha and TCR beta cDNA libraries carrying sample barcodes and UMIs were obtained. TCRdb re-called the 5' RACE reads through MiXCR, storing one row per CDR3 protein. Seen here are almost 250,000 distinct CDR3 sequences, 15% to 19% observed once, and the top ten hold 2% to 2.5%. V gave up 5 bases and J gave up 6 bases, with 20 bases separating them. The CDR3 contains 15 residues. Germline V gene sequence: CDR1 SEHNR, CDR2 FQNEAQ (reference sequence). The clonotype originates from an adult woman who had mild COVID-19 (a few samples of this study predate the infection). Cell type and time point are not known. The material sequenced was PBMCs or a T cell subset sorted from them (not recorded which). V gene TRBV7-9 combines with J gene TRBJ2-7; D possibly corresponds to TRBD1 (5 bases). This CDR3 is CASSGEQEFLREQYF. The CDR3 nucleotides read TGTGCCAGCAGCGGTGAACAGGAATTCCTACGCGAGCAGTACTTC. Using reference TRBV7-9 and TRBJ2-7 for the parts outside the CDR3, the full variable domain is DTGVSQNPRHKITKRGQNVTFRCDPISEHNRLYWYRQTLGQGPEFLTYFQNEAQLEKSRLLSDRFSAERPKGSFSTLEIQRTEQGDSAMYLCASSGEQEFLREQYFGPGTRLTVT.